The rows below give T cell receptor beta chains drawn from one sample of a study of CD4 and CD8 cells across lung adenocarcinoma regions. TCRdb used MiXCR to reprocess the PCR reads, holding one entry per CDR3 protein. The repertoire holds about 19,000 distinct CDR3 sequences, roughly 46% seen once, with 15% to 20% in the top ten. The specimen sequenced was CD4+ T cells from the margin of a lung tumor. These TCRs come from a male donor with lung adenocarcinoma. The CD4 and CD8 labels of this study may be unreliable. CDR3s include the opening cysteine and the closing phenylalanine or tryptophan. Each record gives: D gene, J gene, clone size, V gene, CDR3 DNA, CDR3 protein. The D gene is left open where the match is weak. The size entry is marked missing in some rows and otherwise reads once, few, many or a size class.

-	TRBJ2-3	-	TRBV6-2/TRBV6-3	TGTGCCAGCTGGCTGGGCTCCGGGGGCGGGGAAACAGATACGCAGTATTTT	CASWLGSGGGETDTQYF
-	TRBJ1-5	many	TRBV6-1	TGTGCCAGCAGTGAGACAGTTAGCAATCAGCCCCAGCATTTT	CASSETVSNQPQHF
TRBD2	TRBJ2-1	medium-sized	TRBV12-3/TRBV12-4	TGTGCCAGCAGACCTGCGGGGGATCGGTATGAGCAGTTCTTC	CASRPAGDRYEQFF
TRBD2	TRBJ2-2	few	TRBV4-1	TGCGCCAGCAGCCAAGCCCTGACTAGCGGCGATACCGGGGAGCTGTTTTTT	CASSQALTSGDTGELFF
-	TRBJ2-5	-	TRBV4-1	TGCGCGGGCAGCGGCATCGAGGAGACAGAGACCCAGTACTTT	CAGSGIEETETQYF
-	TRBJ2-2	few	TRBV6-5	TGTGCCAGCAGACTCCAGTCCGGAATTCCAGGGGCGCAGTTTTTT	CASRLQSGIPGAQFF
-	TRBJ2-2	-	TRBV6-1	TGTGCCCTCGGCCTCCAGGCTGGGATTACAGAGACGCAGTTTTTT	CALGLQAGITETQFF
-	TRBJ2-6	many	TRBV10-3	TGTGCCATCAGTGCATTAGGCAGGGACTCTTCTGGGGCCAACGTCCTGACTTTC	CAISALGRDSSGANVLTF
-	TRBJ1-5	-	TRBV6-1	TGTGCCAGCAGGACTACCCGTAACCAGCCCCAGCATTTT	CASRTTRNQPQHF
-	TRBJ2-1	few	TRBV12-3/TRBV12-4	TGTGCCAGCAGTTTGTCCCCGAGTGATGAGCAGTTCTTC	CASSLSPSDEQFF
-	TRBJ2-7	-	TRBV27	TGTGCCAGCGGGGGGCTCGGGACCCGTGTCCAAGAGACGCAGTACTTC	CASGGLGTRVQETQYF
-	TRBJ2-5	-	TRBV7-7	TGTGCTAGCCCCTTCCAGGGGGGGGGGGGCCGTGACACAGAGACCCAGTATTTC	CASPFQGGGGRDTETQYF